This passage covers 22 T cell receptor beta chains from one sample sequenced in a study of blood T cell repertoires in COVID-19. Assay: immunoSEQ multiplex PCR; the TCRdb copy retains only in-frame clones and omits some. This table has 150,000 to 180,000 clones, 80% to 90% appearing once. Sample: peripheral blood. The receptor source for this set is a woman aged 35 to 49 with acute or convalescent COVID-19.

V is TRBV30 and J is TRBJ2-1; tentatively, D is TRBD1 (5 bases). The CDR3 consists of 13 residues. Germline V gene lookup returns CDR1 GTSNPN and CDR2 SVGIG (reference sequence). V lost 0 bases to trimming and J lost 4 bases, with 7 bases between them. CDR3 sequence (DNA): TGTGCCTGGAGTGTAGGGGTTTACAATGAGCAGTTCTTC. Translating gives CAWSVGVYNEQFF.

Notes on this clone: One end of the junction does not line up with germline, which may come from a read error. The CDR3 region has the DNA TGCGCCAGCAGTGATGGAGGTGGGACTGGAAACACCATATATTTT. Translated: CASSDGGGTGNTIYF. The chain joins TRBV2 to TRBJ1-3; unclear D gene. The CDR3 is made up of 15 amino acids. Germline loops: CDR1 SNHLY, CDR2 FYNNEI.

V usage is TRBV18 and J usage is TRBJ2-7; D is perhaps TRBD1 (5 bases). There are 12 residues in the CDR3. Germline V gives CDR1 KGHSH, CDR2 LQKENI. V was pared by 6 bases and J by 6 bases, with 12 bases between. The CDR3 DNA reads TGTGCCAGCTCCCTTTTCCAGGGCGAGCAGTACTTC. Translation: CASSLFQGEQYF.

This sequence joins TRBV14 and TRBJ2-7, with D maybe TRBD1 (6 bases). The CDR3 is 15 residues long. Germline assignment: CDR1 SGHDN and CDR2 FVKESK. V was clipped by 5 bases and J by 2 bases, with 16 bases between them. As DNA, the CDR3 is TGTGCCAGCAGCTCACCGGGACACCGACCCTACGAGCAGTACTTC. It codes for CASSSPGHRPYEQYF. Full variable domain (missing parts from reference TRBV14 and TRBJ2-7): EAGVTQFPSHSVIEKGQTVTLRCDPISGHDNLYWYRRVMGKEIKFLLHFVKESKQDESGMPNNRFLAERTGGTYSTLKVQPAELEDSGVYFCASSSPGHRPYEQYFGPGTRLTVT.

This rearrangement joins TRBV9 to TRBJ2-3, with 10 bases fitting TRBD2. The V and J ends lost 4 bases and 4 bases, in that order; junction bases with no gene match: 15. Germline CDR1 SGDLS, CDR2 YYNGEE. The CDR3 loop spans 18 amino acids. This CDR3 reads CASSTLAGDLREADTQYF. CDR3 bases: TGTGCCAGCAGCACCCTAGCGGGAGATTTACGGGAGGCAGATACGCAGTATTTT.

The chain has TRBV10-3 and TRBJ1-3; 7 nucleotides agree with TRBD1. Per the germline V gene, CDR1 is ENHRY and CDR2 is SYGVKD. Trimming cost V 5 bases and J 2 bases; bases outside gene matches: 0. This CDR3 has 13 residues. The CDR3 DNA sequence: TGTGCCATCAGTACAGGGGCTGGAAACACCATATATTTT. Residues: CAISTGAGNTIYF.

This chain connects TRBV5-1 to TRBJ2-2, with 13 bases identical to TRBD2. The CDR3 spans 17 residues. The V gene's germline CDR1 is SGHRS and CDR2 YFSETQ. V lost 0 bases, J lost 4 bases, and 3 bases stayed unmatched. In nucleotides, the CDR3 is TGCGCCAGCAGCTTGGGACTAGCGGGGGGTACCACCGGGGAGCTGTTTTTT. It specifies CASSLGLAGGTTGELFF.

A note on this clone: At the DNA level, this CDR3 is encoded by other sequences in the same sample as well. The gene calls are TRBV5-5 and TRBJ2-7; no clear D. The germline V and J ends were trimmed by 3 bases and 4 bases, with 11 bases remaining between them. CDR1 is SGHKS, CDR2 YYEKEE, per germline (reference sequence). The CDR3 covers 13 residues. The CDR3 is CASSSREIYEQYF. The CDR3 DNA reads TGTGCCAGCAGCTCAAGAGAAATTTACGAGCAGTACTTC.

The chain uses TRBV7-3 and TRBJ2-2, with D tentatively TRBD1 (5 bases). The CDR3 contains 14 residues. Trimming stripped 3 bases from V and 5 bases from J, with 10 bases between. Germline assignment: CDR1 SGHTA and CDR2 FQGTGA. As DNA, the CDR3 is TGTGCCAGCAGCTTTGGCAGGGCAACCGGGGAGCTGTTTTTT. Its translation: CASSFGRATGELFF. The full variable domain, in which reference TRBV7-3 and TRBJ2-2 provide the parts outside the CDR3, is GAGVSQTPSNKVTEKGKYVELRCDPISGHTALYWYRQSLGQGPEFLIYFQGTGAADDSGLPNDRFFAVRPEGSVSTLKIQRTERGDSAVYLCASSFGRATGELFFGEGSRLTVL.

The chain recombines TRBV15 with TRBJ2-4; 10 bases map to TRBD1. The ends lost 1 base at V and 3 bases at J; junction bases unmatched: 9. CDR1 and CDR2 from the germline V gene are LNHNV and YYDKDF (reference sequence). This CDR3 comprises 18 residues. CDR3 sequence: CATSRGTGGSLDKNIQYF. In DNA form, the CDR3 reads TGTGCCACCAGCAGAGGGACAGGGGGGTCGTTGGACAAAAACATTCAGTACTTC.

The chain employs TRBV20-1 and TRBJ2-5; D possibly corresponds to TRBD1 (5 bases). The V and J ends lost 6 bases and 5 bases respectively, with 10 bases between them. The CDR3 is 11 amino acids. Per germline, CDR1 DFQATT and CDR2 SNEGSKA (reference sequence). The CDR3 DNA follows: TGCAGTGCCACCCAGGGCGAGACCCAGTACTTC. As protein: CSATQGETQYF.

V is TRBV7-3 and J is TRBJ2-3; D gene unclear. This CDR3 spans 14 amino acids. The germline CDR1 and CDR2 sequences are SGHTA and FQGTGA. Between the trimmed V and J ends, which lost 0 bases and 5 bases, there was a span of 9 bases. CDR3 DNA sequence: TGTGCCAGCAGCTTAACTATAAAGCAAGATACGCAGTATTTT. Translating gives CASSLTIKQDTQYF.

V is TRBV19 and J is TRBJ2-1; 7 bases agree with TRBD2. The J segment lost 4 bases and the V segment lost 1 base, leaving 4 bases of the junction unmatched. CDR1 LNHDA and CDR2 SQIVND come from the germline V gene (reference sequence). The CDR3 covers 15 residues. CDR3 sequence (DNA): TGTGCCAGTAGTATAGGTGGACTAGTATACAATGAGCAGTTCTTC. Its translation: CASSIGGLVYNEQFF.

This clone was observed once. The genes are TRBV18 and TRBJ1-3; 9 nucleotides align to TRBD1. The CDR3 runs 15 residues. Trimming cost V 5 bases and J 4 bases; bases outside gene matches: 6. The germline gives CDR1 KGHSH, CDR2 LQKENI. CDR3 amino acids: CASSSDRGGGNTIYF. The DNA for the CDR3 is TGTGCCAGCTCATCGGACAGGGGAGGAGGAAACACCATATATTTT.

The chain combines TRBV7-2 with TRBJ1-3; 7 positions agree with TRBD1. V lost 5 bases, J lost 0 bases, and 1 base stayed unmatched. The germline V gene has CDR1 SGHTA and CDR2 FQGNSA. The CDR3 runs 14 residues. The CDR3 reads CASSRDSSGNTIYF. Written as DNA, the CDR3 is TGTGCCAGCAGCCGGGACAGCTCTGGAAACACCATATATTTT. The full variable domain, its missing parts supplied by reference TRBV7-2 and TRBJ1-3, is GAGVSQSPSNKVTEKGKDVELRCDPISGHTALYWYRQSLGQGLEFLIYFQGNSAPDKSGLPSDRFSAERTGGSVSTLTIQRTQQEDSAVYLCASSRDSSGNTIYFGEGSWLTVV.

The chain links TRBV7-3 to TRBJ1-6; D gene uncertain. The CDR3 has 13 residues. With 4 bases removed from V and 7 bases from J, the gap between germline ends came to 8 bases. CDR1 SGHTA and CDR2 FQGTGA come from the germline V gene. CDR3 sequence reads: CASSSEGNSPLHF. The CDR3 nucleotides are TGTGCCAGCAGCTCCGAGGGAAATTCACCCCTCCACTTT.

This CDR3 reads CASSEYYGQGAGEQYF. The CDR3 nucleotides read TGTGCCAGCAGTGAATATTACGGCCAGGGGGCAGGCGAGCAGTACTTC. This chain connects TRBV25-1 to TRBJ2-7; the match to TRBD1 covers 8 bases. Unmatched junction bases numbered 10, after V lost 0 bases and J lost 6 bases. The CDR3 covers 16 residues. Per germline, CDR1 MGHDK and CDR2 SYGVNS.

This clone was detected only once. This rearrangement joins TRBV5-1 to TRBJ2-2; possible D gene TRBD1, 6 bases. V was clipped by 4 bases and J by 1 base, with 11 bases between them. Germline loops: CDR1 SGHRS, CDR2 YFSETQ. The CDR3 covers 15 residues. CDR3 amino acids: CASSKTGQNTGELFF. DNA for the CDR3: TGCGCCAGCAGCAAGACGGGACAGAACACCGGGGAGCTGTTTTTT.

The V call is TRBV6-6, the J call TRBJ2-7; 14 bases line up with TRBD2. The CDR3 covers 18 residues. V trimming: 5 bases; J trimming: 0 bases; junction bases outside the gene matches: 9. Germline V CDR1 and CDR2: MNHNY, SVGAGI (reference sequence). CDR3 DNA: TGTGCCAGCAGTCCCTGGGGACTAGCGGGGGCTAGCTCCTACGAGCAGTACTTC. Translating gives CASSPWGLAGASSYEQYF.

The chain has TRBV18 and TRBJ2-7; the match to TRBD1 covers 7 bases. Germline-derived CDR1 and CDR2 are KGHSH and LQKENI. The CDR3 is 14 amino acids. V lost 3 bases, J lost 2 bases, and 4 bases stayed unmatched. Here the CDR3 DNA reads TGTGCCAGCTCACCTATCGGACAGGCCTACGAGCAGTACTTC. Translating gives CASSPIGQAYEQYF.

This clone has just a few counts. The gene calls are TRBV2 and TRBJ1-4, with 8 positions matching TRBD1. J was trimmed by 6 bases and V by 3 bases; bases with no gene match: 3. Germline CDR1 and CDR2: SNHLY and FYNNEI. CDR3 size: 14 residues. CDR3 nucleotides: TGTGCCAGCAGTGATGTGGACAGGGATGAAAAACTGTTTTTT. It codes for CASSDVDRDEKLFF.

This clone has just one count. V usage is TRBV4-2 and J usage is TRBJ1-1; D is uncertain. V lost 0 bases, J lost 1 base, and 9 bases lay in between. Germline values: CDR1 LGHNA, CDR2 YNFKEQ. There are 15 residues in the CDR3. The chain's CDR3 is CASSQDSSPNTEAFF. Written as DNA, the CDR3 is TGTGCCAGCAGCCAAGACTCGTCCCCGAACACTGAAGCTTTCTTT.